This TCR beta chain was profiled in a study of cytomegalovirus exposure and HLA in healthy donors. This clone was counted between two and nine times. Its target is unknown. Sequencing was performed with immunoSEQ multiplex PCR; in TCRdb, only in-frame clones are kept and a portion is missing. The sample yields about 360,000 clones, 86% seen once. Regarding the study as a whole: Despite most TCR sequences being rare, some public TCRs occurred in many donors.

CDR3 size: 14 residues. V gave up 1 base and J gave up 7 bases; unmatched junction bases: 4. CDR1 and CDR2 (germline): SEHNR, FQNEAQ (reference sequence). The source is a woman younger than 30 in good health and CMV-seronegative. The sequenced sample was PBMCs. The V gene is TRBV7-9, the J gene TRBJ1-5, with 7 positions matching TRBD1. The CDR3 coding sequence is TGTGCCAGCAGCTTAGGGGACAGCGGACAGCCCCAGCATTTT. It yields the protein CASSLGDSGQPQHF.